The source of this T cell receptor (beta chain) is a study of blood T cell repertoires in COVID-19. About the study: Whether acute or convalescent, the COVID-19 samples came from the United States, Italy and Spain. From T cells, B-cell-depleted T cells, or PBMCs came the material, which was cDNA or gDNA.

Study processing details: Nucleated cell number was recorded as an estimate derived from reference gene primer amplification. Produced via immunoSEQ multiplex PCR; TCRdb's table is partial and in-frame only. Clone size and V and J calls were adopted from that table, with D and trimming inferred from the DNA. This table has about 55,000 clones, roughly four fifths appearing once. With 7 bases removed from V and 1 base from J, the gap between germline ends came to 28 bases. From germline, CDR1 is LNHDA and CDR2 SQIVND (reference sequence). The CDR3 is 19 amino acids. The sequencing sample was made of peripheral blood. The genes are TRBV19 and TRBJ1-1; the D gene is possibly TRBD1 (6 bases). The source is a woman aged 60 to 75 with acute or convalescent COVID-19. CDR3 in DNA: TGTGCCAGTACCGATCTTTTGGGGGCTCGGGGAAGGAGGAACACTGAAGCTTTCTTT. This encodes CASTDLLGARGRRNTEAFF.